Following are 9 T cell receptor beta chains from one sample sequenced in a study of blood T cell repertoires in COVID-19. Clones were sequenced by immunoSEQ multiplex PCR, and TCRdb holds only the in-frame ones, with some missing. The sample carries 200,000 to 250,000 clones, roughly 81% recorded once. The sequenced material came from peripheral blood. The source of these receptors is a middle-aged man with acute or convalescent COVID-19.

Written as DNA, the CDR3 is TGTGCCAGCAGTCGGACAGTCTTAATGAACACTGAAGCTTTCTTT. Translating gives CASSRTVLMNTEAFF. This chain uses TRBV6-5 with TRBJ1-1; weak D call: TRBD1 (6 bases). Trimming left V 5 bases short and J 0 bases short, with 13 bases between. Looked up from germline, CDR1 is MNHEY and CDR2 is SVGAGI. This CDR3 comprises 15 residues.

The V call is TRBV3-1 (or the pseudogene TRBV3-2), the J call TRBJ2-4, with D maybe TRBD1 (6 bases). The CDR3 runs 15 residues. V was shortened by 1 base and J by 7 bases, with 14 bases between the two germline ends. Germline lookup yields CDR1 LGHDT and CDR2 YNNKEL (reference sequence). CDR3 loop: CASSQGFGQGNIQYF. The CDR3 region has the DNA TGTGCCAGCAGCCAAGGATTCGGGCAGGGGAACATTCAGTACTTC.

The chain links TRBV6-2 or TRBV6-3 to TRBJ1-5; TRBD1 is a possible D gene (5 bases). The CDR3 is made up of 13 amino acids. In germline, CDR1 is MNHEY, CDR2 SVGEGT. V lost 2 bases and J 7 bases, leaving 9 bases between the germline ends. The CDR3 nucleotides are TGTGCCAGCAGTTACACCGGACAACAGCCCCAGCATTTT. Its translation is CASSYTGQQPQHF.

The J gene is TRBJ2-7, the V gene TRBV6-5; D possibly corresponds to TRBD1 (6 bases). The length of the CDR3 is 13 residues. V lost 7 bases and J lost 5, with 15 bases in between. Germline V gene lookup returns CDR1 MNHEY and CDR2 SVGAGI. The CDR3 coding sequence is TGTGCCAGCAAGAGACAGGTAACCCACGAGCAGTACTTC. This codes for CASKRQVTHEQYF.

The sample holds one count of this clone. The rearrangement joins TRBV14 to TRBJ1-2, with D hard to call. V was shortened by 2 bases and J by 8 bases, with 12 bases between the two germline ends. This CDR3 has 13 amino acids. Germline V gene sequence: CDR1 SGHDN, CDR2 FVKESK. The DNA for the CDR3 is TGTGCCAGCAGCCAAAGATCGTCCGCGGGCTACACCTTC. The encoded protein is CASSQRSSAGYTF.

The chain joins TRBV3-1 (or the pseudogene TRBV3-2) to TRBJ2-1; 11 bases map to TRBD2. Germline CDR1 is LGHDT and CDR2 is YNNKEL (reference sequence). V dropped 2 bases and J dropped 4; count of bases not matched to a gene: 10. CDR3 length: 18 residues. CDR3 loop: CASSQTILAGGPYNEQFF. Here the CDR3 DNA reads TGTGCCAGCAGCCAAACAATCTTAGCGGGGGGGCCGTACAATGAGCAGTTCTTC.

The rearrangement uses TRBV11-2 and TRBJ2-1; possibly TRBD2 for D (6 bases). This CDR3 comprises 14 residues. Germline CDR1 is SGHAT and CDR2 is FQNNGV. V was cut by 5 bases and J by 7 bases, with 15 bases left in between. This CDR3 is CASSPLGGSNEQFF. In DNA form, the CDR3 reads TGTGCCAGCAGCCCGCTTGGGGGGTCGAATGAGCAGTTCTTC.

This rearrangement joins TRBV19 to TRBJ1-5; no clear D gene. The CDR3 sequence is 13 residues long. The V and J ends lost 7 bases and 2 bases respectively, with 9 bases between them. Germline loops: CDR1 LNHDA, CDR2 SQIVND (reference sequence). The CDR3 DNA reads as TGTGCCAGTATGCACAGTGGCAATCAGCCCCAGCATTTT. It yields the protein CASMHSGNQPQHF.

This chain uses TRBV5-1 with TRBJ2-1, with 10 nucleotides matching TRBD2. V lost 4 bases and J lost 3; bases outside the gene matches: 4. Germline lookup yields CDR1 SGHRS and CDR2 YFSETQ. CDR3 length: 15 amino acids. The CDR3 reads CASSHTSGNYNEQFF. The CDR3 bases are TGCGCCAGCAGCCATACTAGCGGGAACTACAATGAGCAGTTCTTC.